The 4 T cell receptor beta chains presented below share a single source sample, sequenced in a study of T-cell reconstitution after alpha-beta-depleted transplantation in children. During its preparation, the TCRbeta library received unique molecular identifiers. TCRdb re-derived calls from the PCR reads in MiXCR, one entry per CDR3 protein. The table has around 6,700 distinct CDR3 sequences, about 10% seen once; the top ten hold 20% to 25%. Source: PBMCs, mostly from graft donor cells, taken 180 days after TCRalphabeta/CD19-depleted stem cell transplant. These receptors came from a child under two years old who had a stem cell transplant for acute myeloid leukemia, so the T cells may come from the graft donor.

Many counts were recorded for this clonotype. This chain joins TRBV19 and TRBJ1-5; D gene ambiguous. V lost 3 bases and J lost 2, with 11 bases in between. This CDR3 spans 15 amino acids. Per germline, CDR1 LNHDA and CDR2 SQIVND (reference sequence). The chain's CDR3 is CASSMASEGNQPQHF. The CDR3 nucleotides are TGTGCCAGTAGTATGGCATCGGAGGGCAATCAGCCCCAGCATTTT.

This clonotype came up many times. Written as DNA, the CDR3 is TGTGCCAGCAGCCATAATACTGGACAGAACACCGGGGAGCTGTTTTTT. Protein sequence: CASSHNTGQNTGELFF. The chain links TRBV7-9 to TRBJ2-2, with D perhaps TRBD1 (5 bases). The CDR3 is 16 residues long. Germline-derived CDR1 and CDR2 are SEHNR and FQNEAQ (reference sequence). Trimming cost V 5 bases and J 1 base, with 14 bases left between them. Full variable domain (rest looked up from reference TRBV7-9 and TRBJ2-2): DTGVSQNPRHKITKRGQNVTFRCDPISEHNRLYWYRQTLGQGPEFLTYFQNEAQLEKSRLLSDRFSAERPKGSFSTLEIQRTEQGDSAMYLCASSHNTGQNTGELFFGEGSRLTVL.

This clonotype has ten or more counts. J is TRBJ2-7 and V is TRBV13; the match to TRBD1 covers 8 bases. The germline V gene encodes CDR1 PRHDT and CDR2 FYEKMQ (reference sequence). Trimming at V came to 0 bases and at J to 3 bases, leaving 4 bases not matched to a gene. The CDR3 is 15 amino acids. The CDR3 DNA reads as TGTGCCAGCAGCTTAGGCGGGACAGGAAGCTACGAGCAGTACTTC. Its translation is CASSLGGTGSYEQYF.

This clonotype is labeled as medium-sized. This chain uses TRBV20-1 with TRBJ1-3, with D possibly being TRBD1 (5 bases). The CDR3 runs to 14 residues. The V end lost 3 bases, the J end lost 0 bases, and 9 bases lay between the germline ends. The germline gives CDR1 DFQATT, CDR2 SNEGSKA (reference sequence). CDR3: CSASWRGSGNTIYF. CDR3 sequence (DNA): TGCAGTGCTAGTTGGAGGGGCTCTGGAAACACCATATATTTT.